What follows is one T cell receptor (beta chain) and its context. Patients with a history of autoimmune disease or on systemic immunosuppression were excluded. Patients had blood sampled at baseline and again on cycle 4 day 1 and cycle 7 day 1. The germline V and J ends were trimmed by 7 bases and 8 bases, with 17 bases remaining between them. This CDR3 comprises 14 residues. The germline gives CDR1 SGHTA, CDR2 FQGNSA. The sample comes from a study of OX40 agonist ivuxolimab in advanced cancers. Whole-study context: The group had a mean age of about 64 years, ranged from about 23 to 79, and was around 82% male.

Here immunoSEQ multiplex PCR was the method, and the copy in TCRdb shows in-frame clones only, minus some. The table has tens of thousands of clones, 82% seen once; the top ten hold about 1.5%. This clonotype originated in an adult with an advanced solid tumor such as melanoma, head and neck, liver or kidney cancer. The chain carries TRBV7-2 and TRBJ1-4, with D unclear. Sequencing used CD4+ or CD8+ T cells sorted from blood, obtained in a trial of the OX40 agonist ivuxolimab. The CDR3 region has the DNA TGTGCCAGCACCCTCGCCGGCCCACAAGAAAAACTGTTTTTT. Amino acids: CASTLAGPQEKLFF.